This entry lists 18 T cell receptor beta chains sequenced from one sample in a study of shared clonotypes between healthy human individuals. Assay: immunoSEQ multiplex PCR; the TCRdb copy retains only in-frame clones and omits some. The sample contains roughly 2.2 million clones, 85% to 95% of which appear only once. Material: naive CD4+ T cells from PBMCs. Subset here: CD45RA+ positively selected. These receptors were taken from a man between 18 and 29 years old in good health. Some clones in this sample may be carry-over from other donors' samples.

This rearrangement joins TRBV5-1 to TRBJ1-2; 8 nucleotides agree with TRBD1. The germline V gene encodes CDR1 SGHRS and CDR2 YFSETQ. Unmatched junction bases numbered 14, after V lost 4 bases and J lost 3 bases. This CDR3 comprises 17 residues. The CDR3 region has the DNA TGCGCCAGCAGCCTACCGCAGAATGGACAGGGTGACTATGGCTACACCTTC. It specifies CASSLPQNGQGDYGYTF.

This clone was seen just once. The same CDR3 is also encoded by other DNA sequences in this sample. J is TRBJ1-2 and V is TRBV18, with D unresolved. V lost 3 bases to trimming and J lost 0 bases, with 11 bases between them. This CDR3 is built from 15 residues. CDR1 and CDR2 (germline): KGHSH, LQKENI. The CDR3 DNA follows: TGTGCCAGCTCACCCCCCGGCAACCCTAACTATGGCTACACCTTC. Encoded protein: CASSPPGNPNYGYTF.

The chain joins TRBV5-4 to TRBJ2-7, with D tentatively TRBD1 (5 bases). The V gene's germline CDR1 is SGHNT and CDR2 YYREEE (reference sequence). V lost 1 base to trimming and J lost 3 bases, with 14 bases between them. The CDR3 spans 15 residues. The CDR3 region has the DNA TGTGCCAGCAGCTTGCAGGGTGGTACGCTCTACGAGCAGTACTTC. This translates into CASSLQGGTLYEQYF.

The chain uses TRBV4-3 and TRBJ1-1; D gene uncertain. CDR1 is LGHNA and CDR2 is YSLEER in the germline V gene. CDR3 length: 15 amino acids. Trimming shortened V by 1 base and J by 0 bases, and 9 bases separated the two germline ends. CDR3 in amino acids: CASSQGLGMNTEAFF. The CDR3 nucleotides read TGCGCCAGCAGCCAAGGTTTAGGGATGAACACTGAAGCTTTCTTT.

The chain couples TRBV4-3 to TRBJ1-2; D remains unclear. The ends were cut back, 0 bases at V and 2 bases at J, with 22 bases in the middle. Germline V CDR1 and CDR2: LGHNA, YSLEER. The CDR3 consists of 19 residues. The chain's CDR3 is CASSQEGGGIRDFNYGYTF. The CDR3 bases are TGCGCCAGCAGCCAAGAGGGTGGCGGAATAAGGGATTTCAACTATGGCTACACCTTC.

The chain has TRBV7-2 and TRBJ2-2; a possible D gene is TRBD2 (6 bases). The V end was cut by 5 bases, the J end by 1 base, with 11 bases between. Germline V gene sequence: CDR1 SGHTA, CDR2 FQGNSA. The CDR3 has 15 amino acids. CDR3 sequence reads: CASSPSRGNTGELFF. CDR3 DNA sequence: TGTGCCAGCAGCCCATCGCGGGGGAACACCGGGGAGCTGTTTTTT.

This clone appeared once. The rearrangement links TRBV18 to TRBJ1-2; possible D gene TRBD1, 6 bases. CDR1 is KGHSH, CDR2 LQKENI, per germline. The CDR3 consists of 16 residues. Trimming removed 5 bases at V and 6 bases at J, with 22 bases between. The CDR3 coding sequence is TGTGCCAGCTCATCTACCCGAGCCCTCAGGGGAGATGGCTACACCTTC. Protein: CASSSTRALRGDGYTF.

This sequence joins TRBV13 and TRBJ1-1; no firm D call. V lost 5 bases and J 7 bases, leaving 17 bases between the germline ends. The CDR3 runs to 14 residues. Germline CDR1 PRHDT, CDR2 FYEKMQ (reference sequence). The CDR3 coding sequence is TGTGCCAGCAGCCCTACGTCACGGTTCGGTGAAGCTTTCTTT. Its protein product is CASSPTSRFGEAFF.

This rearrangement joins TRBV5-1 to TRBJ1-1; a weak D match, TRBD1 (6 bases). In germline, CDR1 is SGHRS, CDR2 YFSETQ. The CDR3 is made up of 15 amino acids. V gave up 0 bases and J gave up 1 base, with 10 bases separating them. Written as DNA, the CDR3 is TGCGCCAGCAGCTTGGCGGGACAAACGAACACTGAAGCTTTCTTT. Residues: CASSLAGQTNTEAFF.

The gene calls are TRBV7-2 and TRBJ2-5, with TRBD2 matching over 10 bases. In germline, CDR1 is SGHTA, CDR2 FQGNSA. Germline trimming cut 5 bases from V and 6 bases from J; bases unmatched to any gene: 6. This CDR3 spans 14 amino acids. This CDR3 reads CASSTAGGIQTQYF. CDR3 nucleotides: TGTGCCAGCAGCACAGCGGGAGGGATACAGACCCAGTACTTC.

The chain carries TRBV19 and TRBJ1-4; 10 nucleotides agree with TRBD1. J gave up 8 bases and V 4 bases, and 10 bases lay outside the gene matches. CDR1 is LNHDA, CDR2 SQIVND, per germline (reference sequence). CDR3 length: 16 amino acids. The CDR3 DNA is TGTGCCAGTAGTAGGAAGACCGGGACAGGGGCAGAAAAACTGTTTTTT. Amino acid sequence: CASSRKTGTGAEKLFF.

The CDR3 DNA follows: TGTGCCAGCAGAGGGACATCGAACACCGGGGAGCTGTTTTTT. It yields the protein CASRGTSNTGELFF. The V gene is TRBV2, the J gene TRBJ2-2; tentative D call: TRBD1 (6 bases). The CDR3 has 14 residues. V lost 6 bases and J 0 bases, leaving 8 bases between the germline ends. Germline CDR1 is SNHLY and CDR2 is FYNNEI.

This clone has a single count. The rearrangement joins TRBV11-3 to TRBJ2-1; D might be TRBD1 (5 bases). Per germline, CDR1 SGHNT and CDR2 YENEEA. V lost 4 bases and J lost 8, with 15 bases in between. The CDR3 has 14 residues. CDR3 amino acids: CASSSGWGPDEQFF. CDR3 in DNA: TGTGCCAGCAGCTCGGGTTGGGGCCCCGATGAGCAGTTCTTC.

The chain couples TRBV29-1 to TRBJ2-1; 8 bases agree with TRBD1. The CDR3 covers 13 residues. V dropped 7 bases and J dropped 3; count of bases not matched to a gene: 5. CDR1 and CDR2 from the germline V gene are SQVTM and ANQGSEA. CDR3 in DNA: TGCAGCGCGACAGGGGCCAACTACAATGAGCAGTTCTTC. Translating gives CSATGANYNEQFF.

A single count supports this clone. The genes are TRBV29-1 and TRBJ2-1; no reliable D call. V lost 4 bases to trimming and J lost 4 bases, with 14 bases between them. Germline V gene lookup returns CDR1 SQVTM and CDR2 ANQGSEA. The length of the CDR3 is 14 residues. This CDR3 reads CSVGRSDAYNEQFF. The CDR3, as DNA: TGCAGCGTTGGTCGGTCCGACGCATACAATGAGCAGTTCTTC.

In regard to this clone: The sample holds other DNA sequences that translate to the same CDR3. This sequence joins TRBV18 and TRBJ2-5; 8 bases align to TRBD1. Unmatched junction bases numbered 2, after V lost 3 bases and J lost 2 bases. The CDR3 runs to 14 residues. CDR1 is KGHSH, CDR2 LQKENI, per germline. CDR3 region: CASSPDRAQETQYF. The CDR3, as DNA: TGTGCCAGCTCACCGGACAGGGCTCAAGAGACCCAGTACTTC.

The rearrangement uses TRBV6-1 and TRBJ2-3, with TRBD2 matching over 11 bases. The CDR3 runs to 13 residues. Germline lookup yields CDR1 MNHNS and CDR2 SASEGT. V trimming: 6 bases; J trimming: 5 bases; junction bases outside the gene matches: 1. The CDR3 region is CASRLAGVDTQYF. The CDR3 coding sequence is TGTGCCAGCAGACTAGCGGGAGTAGATACGCAGTATTTT.

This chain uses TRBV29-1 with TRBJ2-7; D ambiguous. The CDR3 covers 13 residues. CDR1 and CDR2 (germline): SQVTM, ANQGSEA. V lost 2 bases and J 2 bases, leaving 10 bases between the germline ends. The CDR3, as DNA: TGCAGCGTTGAATCCCAAGTCCCCTACGAGCAGTACTTC. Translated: CSVESQVPYEQYF.